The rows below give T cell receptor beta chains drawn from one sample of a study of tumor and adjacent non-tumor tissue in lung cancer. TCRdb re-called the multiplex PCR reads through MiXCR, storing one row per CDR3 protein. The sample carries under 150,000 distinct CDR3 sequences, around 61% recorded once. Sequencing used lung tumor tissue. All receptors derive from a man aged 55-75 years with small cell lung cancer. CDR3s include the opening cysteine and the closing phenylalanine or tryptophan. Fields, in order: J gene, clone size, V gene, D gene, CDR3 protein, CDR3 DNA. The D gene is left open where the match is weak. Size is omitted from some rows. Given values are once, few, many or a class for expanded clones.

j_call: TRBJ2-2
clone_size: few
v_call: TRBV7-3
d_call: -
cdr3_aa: CASSPGTAMGGELFF
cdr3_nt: TGTGCCAGCAGCCCTGGGACTGCCATGGGCGGGGAGCTGTTTTTT

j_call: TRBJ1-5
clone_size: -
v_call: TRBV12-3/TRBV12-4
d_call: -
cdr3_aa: CASSLDLGARPQHF
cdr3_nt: TGTGCTAGCAGTTTAGATTTGGGGGCGAGGCCCCAGCATTTT

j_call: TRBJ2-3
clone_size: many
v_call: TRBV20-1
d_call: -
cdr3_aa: CSARGGDSGPAQYF
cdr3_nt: TGCAGTGCTAGAGGTGGGGACTCAGGCCCTGCGCAGTATTTT

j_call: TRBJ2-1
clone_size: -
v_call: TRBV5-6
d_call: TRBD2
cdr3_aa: CATSLGGRSSYNEQFF
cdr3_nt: TGTGCCACCAGCTTAGGCGGGAGGAGCTCCTACAATGAGCAGTTCTTC

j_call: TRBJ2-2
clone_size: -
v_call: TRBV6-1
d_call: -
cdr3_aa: CATSETRGAGELFF
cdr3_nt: TGTGCCACCAGCGAGACAAGGGGGGCCGGGGAGCTGTTTTTT

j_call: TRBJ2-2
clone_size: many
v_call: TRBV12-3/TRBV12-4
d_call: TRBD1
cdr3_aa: CATGRTGGFTGELFF
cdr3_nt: TGTGCCACCGGGAGGACAGGGGGATTCACCGGGGAGCTGTTTTTT

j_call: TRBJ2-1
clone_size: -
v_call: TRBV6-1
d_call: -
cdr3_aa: CASSEGIRVSSYNEQFF
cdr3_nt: TGTGCCAGCAGTGAAGGGATTAGGGTGAGCTCCTACAATGAGCAGTTCTTC

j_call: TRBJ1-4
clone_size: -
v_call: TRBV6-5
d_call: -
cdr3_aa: CASSRIVSGHSNEILFF
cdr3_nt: TGTGCCAGCAGTCGTATCGTATCGGGACACTCTAATGAAATACTGTTTTTT

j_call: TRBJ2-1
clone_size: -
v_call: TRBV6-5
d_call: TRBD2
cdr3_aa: CARSSHRGRANGEQFF
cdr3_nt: TGTGCCAGAAGTTCTCACCGGGGGAGGGCGAACGGTGAGCAGTTCTTC

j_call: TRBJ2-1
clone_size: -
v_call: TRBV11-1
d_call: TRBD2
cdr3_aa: CASSWTSGHNEEFF
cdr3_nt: TGTGCCAGCAGTTGGACTAGCGGGCACAATGAGGAGTTCTTC

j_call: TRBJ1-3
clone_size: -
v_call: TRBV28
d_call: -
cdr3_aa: CASSPTGNTICF
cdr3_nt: TGTGCCAGCAGTCCCACCGGAAACACCATATGTTTT